This T cell receptor beta chain was captured by sequencing in a study of beta chain features in type 1 diabetes. Whole-study findings and limits: Moderate yet significant TCRB CDR3 shortening was seen in Type 1 diabetes patients in all four CD4+ subsets.

This clone was recorded a few times. Antigen specificity is unknown. Isolated RNA was reverse transcribed in full, so expressed TCRB transcripts were sequenced. Only in-frame clones appear in the TCRdb table, and some are missing; sequencing was by immunoSEQ multiplex PCR. Here the sample spans around 300,000 clones, about 15% being singletons. The CDR3 totals 14 residues. Germline V gene data show CDR1 as SGHRS and CDR2 as YFSETQ. The germline V and J ends were trimmed by 5 bases and 5 bases, with 13 bases remaining between them. The source material was naive CD4+ T cells from blood. The chain recombines TRBV5-1 with TRBJ1-4; maybe TRBD1 (6 bases). This TCR was recovered from a man between 18 and 35 years old with type 1 diabetes. The CDR3 protein is CASRTGGANEKLFF. In DNA, the CDR3 is TGCGCCAGCAGAACGGGGGGGGCGAATGAAAAACTGTTTTTT.